Each of the 22 T cell receptor beta chains below was sequenced from the same sample in a study of CXCR3-negative and CXCR3-positive naive CD8 T cells (dated by TCRdb to about 2019). The sample was run on a NextSeq 550. The Human TCR Profiling Kit (MiLaboratory) was used to make UMI-labeled 5' RACE TRB cDNA libraries. TCRdb reprocessed the reads, so every CDR3 protein sequence counts as one entry and DNA is not shown. This sample's records show about 120,000 distinct CDR3 sequences. The ten largest clonotypes hold roughly 0.29% of the sample. The sample taken for sequencing was naive CXCR3- CD8+ T cells from blood. The intended sense of this specimen's cell subset or site label: CD45RO-CCR7+CD27+CD95- naive CD8+ T cells lacking CXCR3 (TNR3-). The receptors stem from a human donor in good health. Some clones in this sample may be carry-over from other donors' samples.

This chain connects TRBV7-9 to TRBJ1-2; the TCRdb D gene call, TRBD1, has no DNA to confirm it. This CDR3 is built from 14 residues. The V gene's germline CDR1 is SEHNR and CDR2 FQNEAQ (reference sequence). This chain's CDR3 is CASSPTGQYYGYTF.

The chain employs TRBV20-1 and TRBJ1-1; there is no DNA to check the TCRdb D call of TRBD1. Germline CDR1 reads DFQATT; CDR2 reads SNEGSKA (reference sequence). CDR3 size: 14 residues. The CDR3 sequence is CSARRDRVGTEAFF.

The rearrangement links TRBV28 to TRBJ2-1. The CDR3 spans 13 residues. The germline V gene has CDR1 MDHEN and CDR2 SYDVKM. CDR3 loop: CASEISGYNEQFF.

The J gene is TRBJ2-5, the V gene TRBV2. Germline CDR1 SNHLY, CDR2 FYNNEI. This CDR3 spans 17 amino acids. The CDR3 protein is CASSEARMAGPWETQYF.

The chain couples TRBV29-1 to TRBJ2-1. CDR3 size: 13 residues. Germline V lookup: CDR1 SQVTM, CDR2 ANQGSEA. The CDR3: CSVVGGAYNEQFF.

The chain carries TRBV5-6 and TRBJ2-7; checking the TCRdb D call of TRBD1 is not possible without DNA. The germline V gene encodes CDR1 SGHDT and CDR2 YYEEEE. This CDR3 contains 14 residues. The CDR3 loop reads CASSLGTRTLEQYF.

The V gene is TRBV7-3, the J gene TRBJ2-5. CDR1 and CDR2 (germline): SGHTA, FQGTGA. The CDR3 extends over 14 amino acids. The CDR3 sequence: CASSLTGSAETQYF.

The chain uses TRBV13 and TRBJ2-7; TCRdb calls TRBD2, which cannot be checked without DNA. This CDR3 spans 15 amino acids. Per the germline V gene, CDR1 is PRHDT and CDR2 is FYEKMQ (reference sequence). CDR3 sequence: CASSFPGLPGDEQYF. The variable domain in full, completed from reference TRBV13 and TRBJ2-7, reads AAGVIQSPRHLIKEKRETATLKCYPIPRHDTVYWYQQGPGQDPQFLISFYEKMQSDKGSIPDRFSAQQFSDYHSELNMSSLELGDSALYFCASSFPGLPGDEQYFGPGTRLTVT.

This chain links TRBV14 with TRBJ2-7; TCRdb's assignment of TRBD2 cannot be checked, as there is no DNA. Germline assignment: CDR1 SGHDN and CDR2 FVKESK. CDR3 length: 15 residues. The CDR3 sequence: CASSQMGRLSYEQYF.

This chain links TRBV3-1 with TRBJ2-5; the TRBD1 assignment by TCRdb is unverifiable without DNA. The CDR3 consists of 13 residues. Looked up from germline, CDR1 is LGHDT and CDR2 is YNNKEL (reference sequence). The CDR3 protein is CASSPGAGETQYF.

The V call is TRBV28, the J call TRBJ2-5; TCRdb's D call, TRBD2, is unchecked because there is no DNA. This CDR3 contains 17 residues. The germline V gene encodes CDR1 MDHEN and CDR2 SYDVKM. The CDR3 here is CASSLGLAGATQETQYF.

The chain carries TRBV2 and TRBJ1-5. The germline gives CDR1 SNHLY, CDR2 FYNNEI. This CDR3 region has 12 residues. The CDR3 reads CASSEFNQPQHF.

The chain recombines TRBV4-3 with TRBJ2-7; TCRdb gives TRBD1 as the D gene, but with no DNA this cannot be confirmed. The CDR3 length is 14 residues. Per germline, CDR1 LGHNA and CDR2 YSLEER. CDR3 region: CASSQGTGVYEQYF.

The gene calls are TRBV6-5 and TRBJ2-7; with no DNA, the TCRdb D assignment of TRBD1 cannot be verified. The V gene's germline CDR1 is MNHEY and CDR2 SVGAGI. CDR3 size: 17 residues. This CDR3 reads CASSYDPPSQGMYEQYF.

The V call is TRBV4-2, the J call TRBJ1-2. CDR3 length: 15 residues. Germline values: CDR1 LGHNA, CDR2 YNFKEQ. The CDR3 sequence is CASSHDITALYGYTF.

The chain couples TRBV19 to TRBJ2-1; the TRBD2 assignment by TCRdb is unverifiable without DNA. This CDR3 contains 14 residues. Germline V gene sequence: CDR1 LNHDA, CDR2 SQIVND (reference sequence). This CDR3 is CASRERGLVNEQFF.

This chain uses TRBV13 with TRBJ2-7; there is no DNA to check the TCRdb D call of TRBD1. The length of the CDR3 is 15 residues. Germline-derived CDR1 and CDR2 are PRHDT and FYEKMQ (reference sequence). The CDR3 loop is CASSLEGTGGYEQYF.

CDR3 loop: CASSAWGYQETQYF. The V call is TRBV9, the J call TRBJ2-5. The CDR3 runs 14 residues. CDR1 SGDLS and CDR2 YYNGEE come from the germline V gene.

This chain joins TRBV5-1 and TRBJ1-4. Germline V gives CDR1 SGHRS, CDR2 YFSETQ. The CDR3 is 15 amino acids. The CDR3 sequence: CASSFFGATNEKLFF.

CDR3 in amino acids: CASSLYPRMNTEAFF. The rearrangement uses TRBV5-1 and TRBJ1-1. Germline CDR1 and CDR2: SGHRS and YFSETQ. This CDR3 has 15 residues.

The chain couples TRBV29-1 to TRBJ2-7. Germline V lookup: CDR1 SQVTM, CDR2 ANQGSEA. The CDR3 extends over 13 amino acids. The CDR3 sequence: CSVRHSSSYEQYF.

The chain carries TRBV25-1 and TRBJ2-7; TCRdb indicates TRBD1, and absent DNA this call remains unverified. This CDR3 has 15 amino acids. CDR1 is MGHDK, CDR2 SYGVNS, per germline. The CDR3 is CASSEFQGGRYEQYF.